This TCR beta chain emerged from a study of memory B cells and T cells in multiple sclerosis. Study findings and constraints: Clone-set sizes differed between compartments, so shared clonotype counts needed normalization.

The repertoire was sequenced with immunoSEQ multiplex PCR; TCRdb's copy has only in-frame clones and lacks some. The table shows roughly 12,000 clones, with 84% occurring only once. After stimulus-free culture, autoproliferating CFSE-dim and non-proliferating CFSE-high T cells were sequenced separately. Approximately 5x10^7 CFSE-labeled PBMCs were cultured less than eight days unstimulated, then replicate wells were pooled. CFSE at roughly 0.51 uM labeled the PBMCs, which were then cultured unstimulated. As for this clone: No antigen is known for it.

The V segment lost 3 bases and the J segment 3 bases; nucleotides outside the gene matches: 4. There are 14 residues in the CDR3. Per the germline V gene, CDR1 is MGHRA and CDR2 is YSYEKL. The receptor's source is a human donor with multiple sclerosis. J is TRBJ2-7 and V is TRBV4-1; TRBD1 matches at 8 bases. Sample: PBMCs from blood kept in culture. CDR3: CASSQWTGSYEQYF. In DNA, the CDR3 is TGCGCCAGCAGCCAGTGGACAGGGAGCTACGAGCAGTACTTC.